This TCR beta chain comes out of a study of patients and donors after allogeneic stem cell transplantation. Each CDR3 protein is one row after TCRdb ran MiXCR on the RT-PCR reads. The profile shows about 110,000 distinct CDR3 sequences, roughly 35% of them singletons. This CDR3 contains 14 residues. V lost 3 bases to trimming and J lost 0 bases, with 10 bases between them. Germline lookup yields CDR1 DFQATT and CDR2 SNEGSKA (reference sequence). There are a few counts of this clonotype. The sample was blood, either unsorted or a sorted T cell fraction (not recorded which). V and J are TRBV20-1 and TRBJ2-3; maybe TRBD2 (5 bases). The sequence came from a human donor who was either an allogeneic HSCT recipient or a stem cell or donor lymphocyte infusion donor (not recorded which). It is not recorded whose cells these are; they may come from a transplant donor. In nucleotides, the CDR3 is TGCAGTGCTAGGCCGGGCGGGAGCACAGATACGCAGTATTTT. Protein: CSARPGGSTDTQYF.